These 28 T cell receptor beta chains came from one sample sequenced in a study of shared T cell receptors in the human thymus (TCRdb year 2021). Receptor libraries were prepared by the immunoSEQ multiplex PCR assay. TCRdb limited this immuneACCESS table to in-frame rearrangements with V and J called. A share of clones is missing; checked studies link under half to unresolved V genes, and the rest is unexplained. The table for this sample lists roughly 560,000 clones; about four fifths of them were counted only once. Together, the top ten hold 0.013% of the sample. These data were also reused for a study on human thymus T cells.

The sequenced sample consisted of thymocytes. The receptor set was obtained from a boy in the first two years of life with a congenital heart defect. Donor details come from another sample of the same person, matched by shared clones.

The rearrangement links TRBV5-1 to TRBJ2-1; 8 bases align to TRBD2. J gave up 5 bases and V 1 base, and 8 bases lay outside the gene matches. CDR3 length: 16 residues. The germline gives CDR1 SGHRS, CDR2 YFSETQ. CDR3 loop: CASSLYGRAVDNEQFF. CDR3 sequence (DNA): TGCGCCAGCAGCTTGTACGGGAGGGCCGTTGACAATGAGCAGTTCTTC.

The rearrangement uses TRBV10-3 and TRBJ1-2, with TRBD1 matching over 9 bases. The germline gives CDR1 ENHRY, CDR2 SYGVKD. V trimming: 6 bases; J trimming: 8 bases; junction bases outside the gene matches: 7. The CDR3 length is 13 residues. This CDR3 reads CAISKGTGLGYTF. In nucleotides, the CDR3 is TGTGCCATCAGCAAAGGGACAGGGCTCGGCTACACCTTC.

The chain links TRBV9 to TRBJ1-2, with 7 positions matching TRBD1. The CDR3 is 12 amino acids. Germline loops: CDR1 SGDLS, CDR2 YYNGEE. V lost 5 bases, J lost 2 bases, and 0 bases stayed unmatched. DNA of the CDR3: TGTGCCAGCAGACAGGGGAACTATGGCTACACCTTC. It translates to CASRQGNYGYTF. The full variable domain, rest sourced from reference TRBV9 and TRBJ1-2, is DSGVTQTPKHLITATGQRVTLRCSPRSGDLSVYWYQQSLDQGLQFLIQYYNGEERAKGNILERFSAQQFPDLHSELNLSSLELGDSALYFCASRQGNYGYTFGSGTRLTVV.

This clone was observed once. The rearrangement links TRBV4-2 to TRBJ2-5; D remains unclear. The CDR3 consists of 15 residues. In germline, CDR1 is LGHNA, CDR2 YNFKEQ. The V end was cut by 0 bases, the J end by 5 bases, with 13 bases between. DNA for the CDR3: TGTGCCAGCAGCCAAGATACGGGTAGCCGGGAGACCCAGTACTTC. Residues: CASSQDTGSRETQYF.

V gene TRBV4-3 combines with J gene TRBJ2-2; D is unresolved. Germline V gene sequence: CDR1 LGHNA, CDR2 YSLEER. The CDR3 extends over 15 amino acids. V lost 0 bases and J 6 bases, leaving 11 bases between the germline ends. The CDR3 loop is CASSQDPGKAGELFF. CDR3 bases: TGCGCCAGCAGCCAAGATCCAGGCAAAGCCGGGGAGCTGTTTTTT.

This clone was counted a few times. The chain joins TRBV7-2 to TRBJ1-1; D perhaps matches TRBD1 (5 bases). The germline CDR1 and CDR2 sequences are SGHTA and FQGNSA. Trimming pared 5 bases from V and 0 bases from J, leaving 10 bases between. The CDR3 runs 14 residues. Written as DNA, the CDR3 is TGTGCCAGCAGCGTCGGGGGGATGAACACTGAAGCTTTCTTT. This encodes CASSVGGMNTEAFF.

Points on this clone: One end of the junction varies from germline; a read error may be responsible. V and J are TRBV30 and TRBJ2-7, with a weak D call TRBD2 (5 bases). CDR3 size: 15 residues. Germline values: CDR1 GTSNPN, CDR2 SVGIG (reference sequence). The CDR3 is CAWGSIRHTSHEQYF. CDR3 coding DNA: TGTGCCTGGGGGAGTATCCGACACACCTCCCACGAGCAGTACTTC.

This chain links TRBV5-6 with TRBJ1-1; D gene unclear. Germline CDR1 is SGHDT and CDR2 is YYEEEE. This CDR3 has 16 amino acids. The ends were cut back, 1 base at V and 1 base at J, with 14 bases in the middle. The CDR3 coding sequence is TGTGCCAGCAGCTTGCGGTCAGTTCCAGGGAACACTGAAGCTTTCTTT. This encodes CASSLRSVPGNTEAFF. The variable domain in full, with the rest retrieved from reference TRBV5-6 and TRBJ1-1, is DAGVTQSPTHLIKTRGQQVTLRCSPKSGHDTVSWYQQALGQGPQFIFQYYEEEERQRGNFPDRFSGHQFPNYSSELNVNALLLGDSALYLCASSLRSVPGNTEAFFGQGTRLTVV.

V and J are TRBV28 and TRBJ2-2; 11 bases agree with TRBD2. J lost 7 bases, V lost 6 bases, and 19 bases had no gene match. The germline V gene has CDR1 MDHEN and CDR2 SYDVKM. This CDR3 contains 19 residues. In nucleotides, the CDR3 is TGTGCCAGCAGCTCGATCGTGAATAGCGGGAGGGCCATGGGCGGGGAGCTGTTTTTT. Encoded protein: CASSSIVNSGRAMGGELFF.

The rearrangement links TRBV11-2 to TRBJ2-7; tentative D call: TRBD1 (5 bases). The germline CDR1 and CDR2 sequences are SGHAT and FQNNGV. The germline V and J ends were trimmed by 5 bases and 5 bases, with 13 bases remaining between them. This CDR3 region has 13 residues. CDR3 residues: CASSPGQFHEQYF. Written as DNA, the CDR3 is TGTGCCAGCAGCCCAGGGCAGTTCCACGAGCAGTACTTC.

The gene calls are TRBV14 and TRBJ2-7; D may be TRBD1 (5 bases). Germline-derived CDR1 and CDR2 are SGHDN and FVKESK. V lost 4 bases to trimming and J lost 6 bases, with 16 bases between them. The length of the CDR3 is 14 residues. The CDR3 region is CASSLESGALEQYF. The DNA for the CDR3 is TGTGCCAGCAGCCTTGAGAGTGGGGCCCTCGAGCAGTACTTC.

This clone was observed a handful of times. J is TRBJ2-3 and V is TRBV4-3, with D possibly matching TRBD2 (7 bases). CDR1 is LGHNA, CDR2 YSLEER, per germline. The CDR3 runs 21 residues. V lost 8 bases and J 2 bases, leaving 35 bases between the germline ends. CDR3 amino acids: CASALKGGRAGPLGATDTQYF. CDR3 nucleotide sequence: TGCGCCAGCGCCCTCAAGGGGGGGAGGGCGGGGCCTTTGGGGGCCACAGATACGCAGTATTTT.

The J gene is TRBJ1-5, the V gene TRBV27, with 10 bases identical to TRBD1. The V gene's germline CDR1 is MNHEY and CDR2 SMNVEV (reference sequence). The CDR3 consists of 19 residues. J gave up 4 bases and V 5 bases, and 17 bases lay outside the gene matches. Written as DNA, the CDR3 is TGTGCCAGCAGTCCTTTCCGCGCCCCCATGGACAGGGGGAATCAGCCCCAGCATTTT. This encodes CASSPFRAPMDRGNQPQHF.

CDR3 coding DNA: TGTGCCAGCATAGCCCTCATGACTAGCGTATTTTCCTACAATGAGCAGTTCTTC. This codes for CASIALMTSVFSYNEQFF. The chain combines TRBV7-6 with TRBJ2-1; the match to TRBD2 covers 8 bases. CDR1 SGHVS and CDR2 FNYEAQ come from the germline V gene. The length of the CDR3 is 18 residues. After removal of 7 bases from V and 1 base from J, the junction contained 15 bases not matched to a gene.

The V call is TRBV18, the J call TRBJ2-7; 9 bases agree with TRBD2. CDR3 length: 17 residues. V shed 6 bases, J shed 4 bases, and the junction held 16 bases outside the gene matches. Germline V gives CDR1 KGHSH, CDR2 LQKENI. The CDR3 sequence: CASSPGTSRRVMYEQYF. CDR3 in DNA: TGTGCCAGCTCGCCAGGGACTAGCCGTCGTGTTATGTACGAGCAGTACTTC.

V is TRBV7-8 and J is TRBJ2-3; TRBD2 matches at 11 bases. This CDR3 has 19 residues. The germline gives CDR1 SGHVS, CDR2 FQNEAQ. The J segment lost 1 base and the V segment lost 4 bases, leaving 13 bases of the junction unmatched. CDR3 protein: CASSCPILAGGLGTDTQYF. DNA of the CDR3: TGTGCCAGCAGCTGCCCCATCTTAGCGGGAGGGCTGGGCACAGATACGCAGTATTTT.

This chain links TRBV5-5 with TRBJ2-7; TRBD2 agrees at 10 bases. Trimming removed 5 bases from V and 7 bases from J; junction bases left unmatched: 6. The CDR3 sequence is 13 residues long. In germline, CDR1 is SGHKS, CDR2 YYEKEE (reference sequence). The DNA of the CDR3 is TGTGCCAGCAGTAGTCTAGCGGGAGCAGAGCAGTACTTC. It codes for CASSSLAGAEQYF.

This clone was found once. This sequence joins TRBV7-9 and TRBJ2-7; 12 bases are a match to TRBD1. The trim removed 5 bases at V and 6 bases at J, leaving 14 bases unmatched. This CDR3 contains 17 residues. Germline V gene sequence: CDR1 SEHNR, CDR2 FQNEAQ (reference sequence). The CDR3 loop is CASSRPGTGGALCEQYF. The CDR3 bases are TGTGCCAGCAGCCGTCCCGGGACAGGGGGCGCATTATGCGAGCAGTACTTC.

CDR3 bases: TGTGCCAGCAGACCCAAGGGGGCGCGGACCGGGGAGCTGTTTTTT. Translating it yields CASRPKGARTGELFF. V gene TRBV28 combines with J gene TRBJ2-2, with 7 bases matching TRBD1. The V gene's germline CDR1 is MDHEN and CDR2 SYDVKM. With 6 bases clipped from V and 5 bases from J, the junction kept 9 bases outside the gene matches. The CDR3 totals 15 residues.

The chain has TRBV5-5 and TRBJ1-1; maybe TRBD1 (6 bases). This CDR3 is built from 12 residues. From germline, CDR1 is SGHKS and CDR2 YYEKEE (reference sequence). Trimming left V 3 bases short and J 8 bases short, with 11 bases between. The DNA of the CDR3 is TGTGCCAGCAGCTCCCCGGACAGAGAAGCTTTCTTT. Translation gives CASSSPDREAFF.

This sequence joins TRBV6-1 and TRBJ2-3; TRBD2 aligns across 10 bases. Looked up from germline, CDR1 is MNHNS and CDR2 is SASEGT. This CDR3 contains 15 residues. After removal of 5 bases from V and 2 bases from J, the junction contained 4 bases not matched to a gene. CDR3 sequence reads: CASSPLAGITDTQYF. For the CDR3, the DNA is TGTGCCAGCAGTCCACTAGCGGGAATCACAGATACGCAGTATTTT.

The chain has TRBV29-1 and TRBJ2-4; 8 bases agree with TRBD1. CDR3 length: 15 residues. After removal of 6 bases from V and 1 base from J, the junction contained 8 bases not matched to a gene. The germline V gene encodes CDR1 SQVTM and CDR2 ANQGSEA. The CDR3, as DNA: TGCAGCGTGGAACTTTGGACAGGGGCCAAAAACATTCAGTACTTC. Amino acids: CSVELWTGAKNIQYF.

In nucleotides, the CDR3 is TGCGCCAGCACCCCTTGGACAGGGGGCAGGTACGAGCAGTACTTC. It encodes CASTPWTGGRYEQYF. The chain recombines TRBV23-1 with TRBJ2-7, with 11 nucleotides matching TRBD1. TRBV23-1 is an open reading frame, and its role is uncertain. Losses at the gene ends were 7 bases for V and 4 bases for J; bases not matched to a gene: 9. The CDR3 has 15 residues.

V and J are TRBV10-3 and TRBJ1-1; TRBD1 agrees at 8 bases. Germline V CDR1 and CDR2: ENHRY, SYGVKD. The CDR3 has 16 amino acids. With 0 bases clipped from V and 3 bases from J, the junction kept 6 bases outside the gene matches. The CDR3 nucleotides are TGTGCCATCAGTGAGTCGACAGGGGATTGGGACACTGAAGCTTTCTTT. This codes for CAISESTGDWDTEAFF.

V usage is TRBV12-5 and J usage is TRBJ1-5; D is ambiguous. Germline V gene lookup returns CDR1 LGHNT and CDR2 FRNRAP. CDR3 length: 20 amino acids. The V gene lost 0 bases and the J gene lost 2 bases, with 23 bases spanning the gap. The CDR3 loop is CASGLVASPGVGLGNQPQHF. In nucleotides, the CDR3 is TGTGCTAGTGGTTTGGTAGCCTCCCCCGGGGTGGGTCTGGGCAATCAGCCCCAGCATTTT.

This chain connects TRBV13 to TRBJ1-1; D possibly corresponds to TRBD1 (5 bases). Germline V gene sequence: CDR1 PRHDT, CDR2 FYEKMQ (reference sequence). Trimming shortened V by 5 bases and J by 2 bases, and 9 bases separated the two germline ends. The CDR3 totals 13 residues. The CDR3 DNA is TGTGCCAGCAGCGGGGGAGGTAACACTGAAGCTTTCTTT. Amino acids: CASSGGGNTEAFF.

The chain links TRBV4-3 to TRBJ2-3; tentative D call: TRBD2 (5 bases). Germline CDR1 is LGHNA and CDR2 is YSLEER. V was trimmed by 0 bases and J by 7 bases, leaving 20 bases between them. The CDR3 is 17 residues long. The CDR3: CASSQDRGSLPSYTQYF. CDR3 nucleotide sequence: TGCGCCAGCAGCCAAGACCGAGGGTCTCTCCCAAGCTATACGCAGTATTTT.

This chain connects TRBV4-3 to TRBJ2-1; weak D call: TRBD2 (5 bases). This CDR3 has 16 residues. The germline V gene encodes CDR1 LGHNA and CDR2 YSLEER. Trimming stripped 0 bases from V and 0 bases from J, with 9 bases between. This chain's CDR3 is CASSQEKRSSYNEQFF. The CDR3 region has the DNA TGCGCCAGCAGCCAAGAGAAGCGGTCCTCCTACAATGAGCAGTTCTTC.